The rows below give T cell receptor beta chains drawn from one sample of a study of response to subunit inactivated influenza vaccine. TCRdb itself ran the RT-PCR reads through MiXCR, one entry per CDR3 protein. The sample yields about 700,000 distinct CDR3 sequences, approximately 15% seen once. The material was PBMCs from blood, obtained around 14 days before vaccination. Receptors originate from a man over 45 who received an inactivated influenza vaccine. Both conserved end residues are part of each CDR3. The D gene is left open where the match is weak. Expanded clones are given a class, and other clones once, few, many or no size at all.

j_call d_call cdr3_length clone_size v_call cdr3_aa cdr3_nt
TRBJ2-7 . 15 . TRBV7-8 CASSLASGANYEQYF TGTGCCAGCAGCTTAGCGTCAGGGGCCAACTACGAGCAGTACTTC
TRBJ2-4 TRBD1 14 many TRBV28 CASSFTGGKNIQYF TGTGCCAGCAGTTTCACAGGGGGCAAAAACATTCAGTACTTC
TRBJ2-2 TRBD2 14 . TRBV28 CASTGGERTGELFF TGTGCCAGCACCGGGGGGGAAAGAACCGGGGAGCTGTTTTTT
TRBJ2-5 . 14 many TRBV20-1 CSARDWRLQETQYF TGCAGTGCTAGAGACTGGCGCTTACAAGAGACCCAGTACTTC
TRBJ1-1 . 12 . TRBV29-1 CSVLEGNTEAFF TGCAGCGTTCTTGAGGGGAACACTGAAGCTTTCTTT
TRBJ2-7 TRBD2 15 many TRBV20-1 CSARGRASGSYEQYF TGCAGTGCTAGAGGAAGGGCTAGCGGATCCTACGAGCAGTACTTC
TRBJ2-2 . 15 . TRBV2 CASSVGAGATGELFF TGTGCCAGCAGTGTTGGTGCAGGGGCAACCGGGGAGCTGTTTTTT
TRBJ1-1 . 14 . TRBV12-3/TRBV12-4 CASSLDRDWTEAFF TGTGCCAGCAGTTTAGATCGGGATTGGACTGAAGCTTTCTTT
TRBJ2-1 . 15 . TRBV5-1 CASSLYGSAKDEQFF TGCGCCAGCAGCTTGTACGGGAGTGCGAAGGATGAGCAGTTCTTC
TRBJ2-1 . 16 . TRBV25-1 CASSGSLLGGLDEQFF TGTGCCAGCAGTGGCTCCCTGCTGGGGGGCTTGGATGAGCAGTTCTTC
TRBJ2-7 . 13 few TRBV11-2 CASSLGEDHEQYF TGTGCCAGCAGCTTGGGGGAGGACCACGAGCAGTACTTC
TRBJ1-1 . 13 few TRBV6-2/TRBV6-3 CASRPGGWTEAFF TGTGCCAGCAGACCGGGCGGGTGGACTGAAGCTTTCTTT
TRBJ2-2 TRBD1 14 many TRBV27 CASSSLDRGGELFF TGTGCCAGCAGTTCCCTCGACAGGGGCGGGGAGCTGTTTTTT
TRBJ2-2 TRBD1 17 . TRBV4-2 CASSQEVTGGITGELFF TGTGCCAGCAGCCAAGAGGTGACAGGGGGTATCACCGGGGAGCTGTTTTTT
TRBJ2-2 TRBD2 13 few TRBV2 CASGRLASGELFF TGTGCCAGCGGTAGACTAGCTTCGGGGGAGCTGTTTTTT
TRBJ2-7 TRBD1 15 few TRBV7-2 CASSARTGLINEQYF TGTGCCAGCAGCGCCCGGACAGGGTTGATAAACGAGCAGTACTTC
TRBJ2-7 TRBD1 16 few TRBV30 CAWRPFPGQGFYEQYF TGTGCCTGGAGGCCCTTCCCGGGACAGGGATTCTACGAGCAGTACTTC
TRBJ2-3 . 15 . TRBV27 CASSLAGRPTDTQYF TGTGCCAGCAGTTTGGCGGGCAGGCCCACAGATACGCAGTATTTT
TRBJ2-1 TRBD1 16 many TRBV3-1 CASSQPGTGGYNEQFF TGTGCCAGCAGCCAACCCGGGACAGGGGGATACAATGAGCAGTTCTTC
TRBJ1-4 TRBD1 15 . TRBV25-1 CASRAGTGYVEKLFF TGTGCCAGCAGAGCCGGGACAGGGTATGTTGAAAAACTGTTTTTT